The 9 T cell receptor beta chains presented below share a single source sample, sequenced in a study of cytomegalovirus exposure and HLA in healthy donors. Assay used: immunoSEQ multiplex PCR; TCRdb lists only in-frame clones, some missing. The top ten clones hold about 3% of a sample with almost 75,000 clones, around 81% of them seen once. The sequenced sample consisted of PBMCs. These receptors all come from a man aged 30-40 years in good health and CMV-seronegative.

The chain carries TRBV5-6 and TRBJ2-1, with TRBD1 matching over 7 bases. The V segment lost 0 bases and the J segment 9 bases; nucleotides outside the gene matches: 0. This CDR3 has 12 amino acids. Germline CDR1 is SGHDT and CDR2 is YYEEEE. The CDR3 DNA reads as TGTGCCAGCAGCTTGGAGGGGGCTGAGCAGTTCTTC. It codes for CASSLEGAEQFF.

The chain has TRBV5-1 and TRBJ2-6, with D unclear. Trimming cost V 4 bases and J 0 bases, with 8 bases left between them. Germline CDR1 is SGHRS and CDR2 is YFSETQ. The CDR3 is 15 residues long. The CDR3 bases are TGCGCCAGCAGCCCTACAGACTCTGGGGCCAACGTCCTGACTTTC. Its protein is CASSPTDSGANVLTF.

The chain links TRBV19 to TRBJ2-1; 9 bases map to TRBD2. The CDR3 has 13 residues. V dropped 8 bases and J dropped 4; count of bases not matched to a gene: 3. Germline V gene lookup returns CDR1 LNHDA and CDR2 SQIVND (reference sequence). The CDR3 coding sequence is TGTGCCAGTGCCACTAGCGGGTACAATGAGCAGTTCTTC. Translating gives CASATSGYNEQFF.

The J gene is TRBJ2-3, the V gene TRBV6-4, with D perhaps TRBD2 (5 bases). V lost 4 bases and J 0 bases, leaving 8 bases between the germline ends. Germline V gives CDR1 MRHNA, CDR2 SNTAGT. CDR3 length: 14 amino acids. CDR3 protein: CASSAGGSTDTQYF. DNA for the CDR3: TGTGCCAGCAGTGCAGGCGGGAGCACAGATACGCAGTATTTT.

This chain joins TRBV7-2 and TRBJ2-7; TRBD2 aligns across 10 bases. Germline CDR1 SGHTA, CDR2 FQGNSA. This CDR3 region has 16 residues. V lost 1 base, J lost 3 bases, and 6 bases stayed unmatched. The CDR3 is CASSLGRTSGNYEQYF. CDR3 bases: TGTGCCAGCAGCTTAGGGAGGACTAGCGGAAACTACGAGCAGTACTTC.

This clone was found once. The rearrangement joins TRBV5-4 to TRBJ1-2; the match to TRBD1 covers 7 bases. Unmatched junction bases numbered 4, after V lost 1 base and J lost 4 bases. The CDR3 length is 14 residues. Germline V gene sequence: CDR1 SGHNT, CDR2 YYREEE (reference sequence). This chain's CDR3 is CASSLQGVAYGYTF. The CDR3 nucleotides are TGTGCCAGCAGCTTGCAGGGGGTGGCCTATGGCTACACCTTC.

The chain couples TRBV13 to TRBJ2-7; TRBD2 agrees at 13 bases. The CDR3 has 16 residues. Trimming at V came to 4 bases and at J to 5 bases, leaving 8 bases not matched to a gene. CDR1 and CDR2 (germline): PRHDT, FYEKMQ (reference sequence). CDR3 DNA sequence: TGTGCCAGCAGCTCCAGGACTAGCGGGAGACTGGACGAGCAGTACGTC. Translation gives CASSSRTSGRLDEQYV.

This sequence joins TRBV15 and TRBJ1-3; D gene uncertain. Between the trimmed V and J ends, which lost 0 bases and 2 bases, there was a span of 11 bases. Germline lookup yields CDR1 LNHNV and CDR2 YYDKDF (reference sequence). The CDR3 loop spans 16 amino acids. The CDR3 DNA reads TGTGCCACCAGCAGAGACCCCGTTGGAGCTGGAAACACCATATATTTT. Translating gives CATSRDPVGAGNTIYF.

CDR3 sequence (DNA): TGTGCCAGCAGTTTCGGGGGGCCAAACTATGGCTACACCTTC. This gives the protein CASSFGGPNYGYTF. The chain links TRBV27 to TRBJ1-2; D might be TRBD1 (6 bases). Deletions cut 3 bases from V and 2 bases from J, with 10 bases between. The CDR3 spans 14 residues. In germline, CDR1 is MNHEY, CDR2 SMNVEV (reference sequence).